This section outlines one T cell receptor beta chain sequence together with its context. The antigen is not known. The CDR3 is 16 residues long. The junction had 10 bases not matched to a gene; V was cut back by 5 bases and J by 4 bases. Germline-derived CDR1 and CDR2 are SGHNT and YENEEA. This sample was included in a study of cytomegalovirus exposure and HLA in healthy donors. About the study: From 170 million or so T cells, an earlier analysis saw roughly 100 million unique TCR beta sequences. Study-level results: The study labeled under 200 TCR beta chains cytomegalovirus-associated. Relative to equally common others, HLA-associated TCR beta chains showed greater clonal expansion in a later analysis.

Healthy bone marrow donors made up the donors. The PCR employed 60 Vbeta primers together with 13 Jbeta primers. TCRdb's copy holds only in-frame clones and misses some; the assay was immunoSEQ multiplex PCR. The sample totals under 150,000 clones. The sequenced sample was PBMCs. V and J are TRBV11-3 and TRBJ1-1; 10 bases align to TRBD1. The sequence came from a woman in her forties in good health and CMV-seronegative. DNA of the CDR3: TGTGCCAGCAGCCCGCGGGACAGGGGACCGGGCACTGAAGCTTTCTTT. Amino acid sequence: CASSPRDRGPGTEAFF.